The present entry profiles one T cell receptor (beta chain) with its context. It lacks a known antigen. No much larger clonotype is one base removed from it; base qualities were not supplied. The sample is drawn from a study of chemoradiotherapy in HPV16-positive cancers (dated by TCRdb to between 2022 and 2023). Notes on the research overall: Candidate HPV-specific T-cell clones and common TCR motifs were defined by functional T-cell assays performed on cells from two HPV16-positive patients. Next, the candidate HPV-specific TCRs and motifs were followed in TCR repertoires from over 85 patients with HPV-related cancers. The study asked whether T-cell immunity against the HPV oncoproteins E6 and E7 changes during chemoradiotherapy and whether it affects survival. Study-level results and caveats: The survival association was reported for HPV16-positive patients, and the functional definition of HPV-specific T cells was derived from only two HPV16-positive patients. Improved recurrence-free survival in HPV16-positive patients was associated with expansion of HPV-responsive T cells during chemoradiotherapy. Expansion of candidate HPV-specific clones and E7-related TCR motifs was observed in the tumor microenvironment during treatment, whereas no such expansion was observed for non-HPV-specific T cells.

V sheds 0 bases and J sheds 4 bases, leaving 9 bases between their ends. From the cysteine through the phenylalanine, the CDR3 covers 15 amino acids. Of the read, only the CDR3 DNA is kept; its 45 bases are in frame from base 1. CDR1 and CDR2, looked up from the germline V gene, are MGHRA and YSYEKL. Repertoires were sampled repeatedly over the course of chemoradiotherapy, so clonal expansion could be followed in the tumor microenvironment. The receptor library was made with the immunoSEQ multiplex PCR assay. The clones in this table, taken by TCRdb from immuneACCESS, are in-frame only. Not every clone is retained; where verified, under half of the shortfall comes from an unresolved V gene, and the cause of the rest is unknown. This sample has 15,000 or so clones in its table, and 85% to 95% of those were observed once. The ten largest clones represent about 14% of the sample.

Sequencing was performed on blood, taken from a patient who underwent chemoradiotherapy. The sequence joins TRBV4-1 to TRBJ2-2, with the D gene too uncertain to name. The receptor was isolated from a human donor with HPV-associated anogenital cancer. The DNA sequence follows: TGCGCCAGCAGCCAAGACCAGACCGCCACCGGGGAGCTGTTTTTT. The translation is CASSQDQTATGELFF.